The 4 T cell receptor beta chains below were found in one sample sequenced in a study of CD8+ T cells in alopecia areata. Sequencing used cDNA as its template, made by extracting RNA and reverse transcribing it. Profiling relied on immunoSEQ multiplex PCR, and the TCRdb table lists in-frame clones only, not all of them. The sample shows approximately 180,000 clones, just under 65% of them seen only once. Treatment denoted: oral pan-JAK inhibitor, 5-10 mg twice daily. Material: CD4+ T cells sorted from blood, obtained around week 50, from a patient treated with tofacitinib. All receptors derive from a human donor with alopecia areata.

A few counts support this clone. V usage is TRBV29-1 and J usage is TRBJ2-4; D may be TRBD1 (5 bases). Trimming left V 4 bases short and J 7 bases short, with 11 bases between. CDR1 is SQVTM, CDR2 ANQGSEA, per germline. The CDR3 is 12 residues long. Here the CDR3 reads CSVVDRRNIQYF. CDR3 coding DNA: TGCAGCGTTGTAGACAGAAGGAACATTCAGTACTTC. The full variable domain, completed using reference TRBV29-1 and TRBJ2-4, is SAVISQKPSRDICQRGTSLTIQCQVDSQVTMMFWYRQQPGQSLTLIATANQGSEATYESGFVIDKFPISRPNLTFSTLTVSNMSPEDSSIYLCSVVDRRNIQYFGAGTRLSVL.

This clone was counted only a few times. The same CDR3 can be traced to other DNA sequences in this sample. The V call is TRBV29-1, the J call TRBJ1-1; 8 bases map to TRBD1. The CDR3 sequence is 13 residues long. From germline, CDR1 is SQVTM and CDR2 ANQGSEA. Losses at the gene ends were 5 bases for V and 1 base for J; bases not matched to a gene: 3. The CDR3 loop reads CSVTGTGNTEAFF. The CDR3 DNA reads as TGCAGCGTTACCGGGACAGGGAACACTGAAGCTTTCTTT.

The rearrangement joins TRBV27 to TRBJ2-7, with D possibly matching TRBD2 (7 bases). Germline V CDR1 and CDR2: MNHEY, SMNVEV (reference sequence). The CDR3 has 15 amino acids. Trimming removed 2 bases at V and 3 bases at J, with 14 bases between. In nucleotides, the CDR3 is TGTGCCAGCAGTTTAAAGTGGGGGGGCCGCTACGAGCAGTACTTC. Residues: CASSLKWGGRYEQYF.

With regard to this clone: One end of the junction is discordant with germline, which a read error may explain. This chain links TRBV7-9 with TRBJ1-2, with TRBD1 matching 7 bases. CDR1 is SEHNR and CDR2 is FQNEAQ in the germline V gene (reference sequence). The CDR3 totals 11 residues. CDR3 coding DNA: TGTGCCAGCAGCTCCCCCCAGGGGGAAGCCTTC. This encodes CASSSPQGEAF.